What follows describes a single TCR beta chain. Antigen unknown. TCRdb's copy holds only in-frame clones and misses some; the assay was immunoSEQ multiplex PCR. Altogether about 2.4 million clones are present, more than 85% being singletons, with the ten largest covering 0.36%. From germline, CDR1 is SGDLS and CDR2 YYNGEE. This CDR3 has 17 residues. J gave up 2 bases and V 4 bases, and 13 bases lay outside the gene matches. The data derive from a study of shared clonotypes between healthy human individuals. General observations from the study: Only blood was sampled; tissue repertoires likely differ.

The TCR originated in a man between 18 and 35 years old in good health. Some clones in this sample may be carry-over from other donors' samples. The rearrangement joins TRBV9 to TRBJ2-3; 7 nucleotides align to TRBD2. The specimen sequenced was naive CD4+ T cells from PBMCs. Subset described: CD45RA+ positively selected. CDR3 bases: TGTGCCAGCAGCCGTAGGTCAGCGGGGATTTCCACAGATACGCAGTATTTT. This gives the protein CASSRRSAGISTDTQYF.